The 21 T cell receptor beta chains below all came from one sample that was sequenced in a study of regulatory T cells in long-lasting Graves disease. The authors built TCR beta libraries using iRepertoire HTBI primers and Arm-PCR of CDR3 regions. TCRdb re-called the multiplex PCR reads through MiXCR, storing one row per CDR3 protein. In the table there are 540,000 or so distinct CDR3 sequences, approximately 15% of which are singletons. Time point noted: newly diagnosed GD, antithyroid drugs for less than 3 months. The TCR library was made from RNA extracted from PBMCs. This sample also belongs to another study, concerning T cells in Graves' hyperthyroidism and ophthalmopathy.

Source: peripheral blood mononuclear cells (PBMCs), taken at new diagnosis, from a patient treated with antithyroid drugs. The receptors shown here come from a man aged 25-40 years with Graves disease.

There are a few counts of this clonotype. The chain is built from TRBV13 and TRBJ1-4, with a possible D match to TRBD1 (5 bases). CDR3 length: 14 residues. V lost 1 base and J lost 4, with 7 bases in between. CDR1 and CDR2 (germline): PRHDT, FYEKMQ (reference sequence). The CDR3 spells CASSLVGDNEKLFF. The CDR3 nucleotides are TGTGCCAGCAGCTTAGTGGGGGATAATGAAAAACTGTTTTTT.

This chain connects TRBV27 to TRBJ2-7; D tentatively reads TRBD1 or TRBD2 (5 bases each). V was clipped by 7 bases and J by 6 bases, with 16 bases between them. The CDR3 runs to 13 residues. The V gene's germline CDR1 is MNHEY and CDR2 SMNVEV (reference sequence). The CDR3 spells CASTSRGNSEQYF. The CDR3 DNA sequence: TGTGCCAGCACTTCCCGGGGCAATTCCGAGCAGTACTTC.

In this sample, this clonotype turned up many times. For the CDR3, the DNA is TGTGCCATCAGTGATAGACTCGAGGGTAGCGGGGAGCTGTTTTTT. Residues: CAISDRLEGSGELFF. This chain connects TRBV10-3 to TRBJ2-2; tentative D call: TRBD2 (5 bases). CDR1 and CDR2 from the germline V gene are ENHRY and SYGVKD. V was cut by 3 bases and J by 7 bases, with 15 bases left in between. This CDR3 contains 15 residues.

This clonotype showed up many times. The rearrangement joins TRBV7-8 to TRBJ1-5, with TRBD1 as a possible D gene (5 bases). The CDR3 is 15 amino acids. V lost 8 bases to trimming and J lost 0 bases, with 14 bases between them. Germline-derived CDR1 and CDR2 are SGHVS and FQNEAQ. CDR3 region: CASGGEGYSNQPQHF. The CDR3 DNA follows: TGTGCCAGCGGAGGGGAGGGGTATAGCAATCAGCCCCAGCATTTT.

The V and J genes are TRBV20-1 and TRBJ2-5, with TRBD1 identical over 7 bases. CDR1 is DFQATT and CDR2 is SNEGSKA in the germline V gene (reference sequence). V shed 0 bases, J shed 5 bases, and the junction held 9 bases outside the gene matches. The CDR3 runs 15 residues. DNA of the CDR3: TGCAGTGCTAGAGATCAAGAGGGGGCAGTGGAGACCCAGTACTTC. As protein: CSARDQEGAVETQYF.

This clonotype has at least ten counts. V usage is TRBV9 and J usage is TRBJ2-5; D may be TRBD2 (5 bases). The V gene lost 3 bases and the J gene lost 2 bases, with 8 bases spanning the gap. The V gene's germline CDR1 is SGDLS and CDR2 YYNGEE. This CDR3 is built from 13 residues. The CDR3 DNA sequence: TGTGCCAGCAGCGCCAGCGGTCAAGAGACCCAGTACTTC. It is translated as CASSASGQETQYF. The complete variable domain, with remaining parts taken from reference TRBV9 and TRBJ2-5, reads DSGVTQTPKHLITATGQRVTLRCSPRSGDLSVYWYQQSLDQGLQFLIQYYNGEERAKGNILERFSAQQFPDLHSELNLSSLELGDSALYFCASSASGQETQYFGPGTRLLVL.

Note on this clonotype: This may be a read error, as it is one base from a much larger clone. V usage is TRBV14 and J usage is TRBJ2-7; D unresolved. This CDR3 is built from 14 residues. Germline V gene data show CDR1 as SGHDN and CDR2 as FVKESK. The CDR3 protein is CASSQDRDGREQCF. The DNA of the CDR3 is TGTGCCAGCAGCCAAGACCGTGATGGACGAGAGCAGTGCTTC.

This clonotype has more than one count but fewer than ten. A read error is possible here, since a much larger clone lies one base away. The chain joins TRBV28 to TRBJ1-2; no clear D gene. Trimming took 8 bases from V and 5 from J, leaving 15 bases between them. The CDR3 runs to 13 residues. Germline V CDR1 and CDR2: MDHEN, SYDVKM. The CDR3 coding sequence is TGTGCCAGCGGTCCCGGGCGAGAGTATGGCTACACCTTC. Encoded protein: CASGPGREYGYTF.

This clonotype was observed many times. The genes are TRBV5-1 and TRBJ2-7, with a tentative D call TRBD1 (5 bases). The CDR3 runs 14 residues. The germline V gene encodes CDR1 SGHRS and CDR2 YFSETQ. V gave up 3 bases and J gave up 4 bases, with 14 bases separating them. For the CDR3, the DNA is TGCGCCAGCAGCTCTCGGACAAGAAAATACGAGCAGTACTTC. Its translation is CASSSRTRKYEQYF.

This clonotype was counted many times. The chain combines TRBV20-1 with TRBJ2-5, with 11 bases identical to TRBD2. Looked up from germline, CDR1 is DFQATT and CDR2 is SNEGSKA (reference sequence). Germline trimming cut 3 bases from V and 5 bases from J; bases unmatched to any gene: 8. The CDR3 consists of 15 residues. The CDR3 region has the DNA TGCAGTGCTAGGGTACTAGCGGGAGTGGGGGAGACCCAGTACTTC. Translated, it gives CSARVLAGVGETQYF.

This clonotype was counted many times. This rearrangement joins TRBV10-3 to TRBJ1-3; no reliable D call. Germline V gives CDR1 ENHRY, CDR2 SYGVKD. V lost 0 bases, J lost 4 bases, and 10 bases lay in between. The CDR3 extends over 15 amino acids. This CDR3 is CAISESQRTGNTIYF. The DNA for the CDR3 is TGTGCCATCAGTGAGTCTCAGAGAACAGGAAACACCATATATTTT.

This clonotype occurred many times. The CDR3 sequence is CASTPGTGENGYTF. The CDR3 DNA reads as TGCGCCAGCACTCCCGGGACAGGGGAAAATGGCTACACCTTC. The rearrangement links TRBV5-1 to TRBJ1-2; TRBD1 agrees at 10 bases. Germline CDR1 reads SGHRS; CDR2 reads YFSETQ. This CDR3 is built from 14 residues. Germline trimming cut 6 bases from V and 6 bases from J; bases unmatched to any gene: 8. The complete variable domain, with remaining parts taken from reference TRBV5-1 and TRBJ1-2, reads KAGVTQTPRYLIKTRGQQVTLSCSPISGHRSVSWYQQTPGQGLQFLFEYFSETQRNKGNFPGRFSGRQFSNSRSEMNVSTLELGDSALYLCASTPGTGENGYTFGSGTRLTVV.

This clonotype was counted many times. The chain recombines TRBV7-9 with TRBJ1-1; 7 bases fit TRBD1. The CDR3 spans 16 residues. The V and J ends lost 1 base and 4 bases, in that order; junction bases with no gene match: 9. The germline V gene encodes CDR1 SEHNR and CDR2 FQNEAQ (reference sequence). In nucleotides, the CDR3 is TGTGCCAGCAGCTTAGGCTCCGGGACAGAGGGCACTGAAGCTTTCTTT. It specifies CASSLGSGTEGTEAFF.

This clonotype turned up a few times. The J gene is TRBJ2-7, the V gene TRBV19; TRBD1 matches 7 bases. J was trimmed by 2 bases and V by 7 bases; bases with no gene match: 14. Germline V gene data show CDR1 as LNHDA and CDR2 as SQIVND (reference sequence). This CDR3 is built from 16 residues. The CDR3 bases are TGTGCCAGTACTTACTCATCAGGGGGACCGACCTACGAGCAGTACTTC. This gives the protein CASTYSSGGPTYEQYF.

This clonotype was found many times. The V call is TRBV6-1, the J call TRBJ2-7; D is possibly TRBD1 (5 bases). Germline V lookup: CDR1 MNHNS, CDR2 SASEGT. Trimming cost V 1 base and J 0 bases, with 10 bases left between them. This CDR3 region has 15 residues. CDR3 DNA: TGTGCCAGCAGTGAAGGGTGGGGCAGCTCCTACGAGCAGTACTTC. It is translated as CASSEGWGSSYEQYF.

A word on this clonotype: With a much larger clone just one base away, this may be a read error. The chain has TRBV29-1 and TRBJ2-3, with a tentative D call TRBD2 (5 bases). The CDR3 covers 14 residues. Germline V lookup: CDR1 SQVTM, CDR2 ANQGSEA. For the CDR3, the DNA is TGCAGCGTTTCAGAGAAAGGGAGAACAGATACGCGGTATTTT. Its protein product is CSVSEKGRTDTRYF.

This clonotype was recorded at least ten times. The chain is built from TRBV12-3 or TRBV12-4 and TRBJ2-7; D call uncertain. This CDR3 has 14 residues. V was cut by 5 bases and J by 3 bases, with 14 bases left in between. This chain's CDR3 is CASSPDLRSYEQYF. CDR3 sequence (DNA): TGTGCCAGCAGTCCAGATCTCAGGAGCTACGAGCAGTACTTC.

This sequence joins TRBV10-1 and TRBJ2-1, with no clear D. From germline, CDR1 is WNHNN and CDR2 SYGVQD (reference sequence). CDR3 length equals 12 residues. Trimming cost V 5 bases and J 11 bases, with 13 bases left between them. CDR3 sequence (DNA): TGCGCCAGCAGTCGAAACAATGAGAAGCAGTTCTTC. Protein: CASSRNNEKQFF.

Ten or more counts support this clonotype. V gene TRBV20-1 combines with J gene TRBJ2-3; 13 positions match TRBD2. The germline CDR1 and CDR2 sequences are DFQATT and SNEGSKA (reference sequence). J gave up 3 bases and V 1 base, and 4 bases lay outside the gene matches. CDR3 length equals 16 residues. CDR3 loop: CSARGGTSGDTDTQYF. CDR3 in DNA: TGCAGTGCTAGAGGAGGGACTAGCGGGGATACAGATACGCAGTATTTT.

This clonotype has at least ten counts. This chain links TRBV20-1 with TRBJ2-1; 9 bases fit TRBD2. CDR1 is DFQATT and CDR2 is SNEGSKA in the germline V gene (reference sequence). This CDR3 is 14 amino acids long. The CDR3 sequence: CSWGGRASYNEQFF. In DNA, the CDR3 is TGCAGCTGGGGCGGGAGGGCCTCCTACAATGAGCAGTTCTTC.

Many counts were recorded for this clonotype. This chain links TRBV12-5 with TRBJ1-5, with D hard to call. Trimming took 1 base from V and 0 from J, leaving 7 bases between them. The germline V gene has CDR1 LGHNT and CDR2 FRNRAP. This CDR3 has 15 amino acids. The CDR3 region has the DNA TGTGCTAGTGGTTTGGGGACTTCTAGCAATCAGCCCCAGCATTTT. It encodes CASGLGTSSNQPQHF.